This TCR beta chain came from a study of identical twins. MiXCR was run by TCRdb on the 5' RACE reads, yielding one entry per CDR3 protein. This sample yields 700,000 or so distinct CDR3 sequences, of which approximately 9% are seen a single time; 0.8% to 1% belongs to the top ten. Trimming stripped 0 bases from V and 5 bases from J, with 26 bases between. This CDR3 comprises 20 residues. This sample was also put to use in a study of yellow fever vaccine responses in identical twins.

The sequence was obtained from a woman aged 18 to 35 in good health. The gene calls are TRBV23-1 and TRBJ2-1; D perhaps matches TRBD2 (6 bases). TRBV23-1 is flagged as an ORF with uncertain function. Sequenced sample: PBMCs. In DNA form, the CDR3 reads TGCGCCAGCAGTCAATCGGCGGGATACGGTCTAGCCCATAGAGACAATGAGCAGTTCTTC. As protein: CASSQSAGYGLAHRDNEQFF.